Below, 15 T cell receptor beta chains from the same sample are listed, as sequenced in a study of cytomegalovirus exposure and HLA in healthy donors. PCR was performed using 60 Vbeta and 13 Jbeta primers. Libraries were prepared by immunoSEQ multiplex PCR; TCRdb keeps only in-frame clonotypes and omits some of them. The sample records 150,000 to 250,000 clones, roughly four fifths being singletons. Sample: PBMCs. Receptor source: a young man in good health and CMV-seronegative.

V is TRBV6-5 and J is TRBJ1-6; TRBD1 agrees at 7 bases. This CDR3 is 14 amino acids long. The V gene end was trimmed by 7 bases and the J gene end by 7 bases; junction bases not matched to a gene: 7. Germline V gene sequence: CDR1 MNHEY, CDR2 SVGAGI. CDR3 amino acids: CASTVGQKNSPLHF. The CDR3 region has the DNA TGTGCCAGCACCGTGGGACAGAAAAATTCACCCCTCCACTTT.

The chain couples TRBV9 to TRBJ2-1; no clear D. The CDR3 extends over 14 amino acids. The V gene's germline CDR1 is SGDLS and CDR2 YYNGEE. The V end lost 0 bases, the J end lost 4 bases, and 8 bases lay between the germline ends. The CDR3 bases are TGTGCCAGCAGCGTAGTGGGCTTATACAATGAGCAGTTCTTC. Protein product: CASSVVGLYNEQFF.

This chain links TRBV5-1 with TRBJ2-3, with TRBD1 identical over 7 bases. The V and J ends lost 2 bases and 1 base, in that order; junction bases with no gene match: 4. The CDR3 length is 15 residues. Germline-derived CDR1 and CDR2 are SGHRS and YFSETQ. The CDR3: CASSFTGVGTDTQYF. DNA of the CDR3: TGCGCCAGCAGCTTCACAGGGGTCGGCACAGATACGCAGTATTTT.

This clone has only one observation. CDR3 region: CSVAGQGSFTEAFF. The CDR3 nucleotides read TGCAGCGTTGCGGGACAGGGAAGTTTCACTGAAGCTTTCTTT. V and J are TRBV29-1 and TRBJ1-1, with 9 bases aligning to TRBD1. The germline V gene encodes CDR1 SQVTM and CDR2 ANQGSEA. This CDR3 has 14 amino acids. J gave up 4 bases and V 4 bases, and 7 bases lay outside the gene matches.

The rearrangement links TRBV27 to TRBJ2-5; 9 bases line up with TRBD2. With 4 bases clipped from V and 4 bases from J, the junction kept 7 bases outside the gene matches. This CDR3 has 15 residues. Germline CDR1 reads MNHEY; CDR2 reads SMNVEV (reference sequence). As DNA, the CDR3 is TGTGCCAGCAGTTCCCCTGGGACTAGCCGAGAGACCCAGTACTTC. As protein: CASSSPGTSRETQYF.

The genes are TRBV6-1 and TRBJ1-4; 8 bases fit TRBD1. This CDR3 region has 16 residues. CDR1 is MNHNS and CDR2 is SASEGT in the germline V gene. V was pared by 2 bases and J by 3 bases, with 5 bases of the junction left unmatched. CDR3 sequence: CASSEFDRGPNEKLFF. The CDR3 DNA reads as TGTGCCAGCAGTGAATTTGACAGGGGACCTAATGAAAAACTGTTTTTT.

V usage is TRBV10-3 and J usage is TRBJ2-7; D unresolved. This CDR3 contains 11 residues. Trimming left V 4 bases short and J 3 bases short, with 4 bases between. Germline V lookup: CDR1 ENHRY, CDR2 SYGVKD. CDR3: CAISVGYEQYF. The CDR3, as DNA: TGTGCCATCAGTGTCGGCTACGAGCAGTACTTC.

The J gene is TRBJ2-7, the V gene TRBV6-6; D perhaps matches TRBD1 (5 bases). The V and J ends lost 2 bases and 6 bases respectively, with 17 bases between them. The CDR3 length is 15 residues. Germline-derived CDR1 and CDR2 are MNHNY and SVGAGI (reference sequence). DNA of the CDR3: TGTGCCAGCAGTTACGTAGGGGCGCTTGACGGCGAGCAGTACTTC. It is translated as CASSYVGALDGEQYF.

The chain uses TRBV10-3 and TRBJ2-7, with TRBD1 as a possible D gene (6 bases). Looked up from germline, CDR1 is ENHRY and CDR2 is SYGVKD. V was pared by 5 bases and J by 2 bases, with 7 bases between. This CDR3 contains 12 residues. The CDR3 DNA reads as TGTGCCATCAGTTCAGGGGCCTACGAGCAGTACTTC. This sequence encodes CAISSGAYEQYF.

J is TRBJ2-7 and V is TRBV4-1; 15 bases are shared with TRBD2. The CDR3 runs to 17 residues. Trimming took 4 bases from V and 4 from J; bases not matched to a gene: 8. Germline V gene sequence: CDR1 MGHRA, CDR2 YSYEKL. Here the CDR3 reads CASSLGLAGGSGYEQYF. CDR3 in DNA: TGCGCCAGCAGCCTGGGACTAGCGGGAGGCAGCGGGTACGAGCAGTACTTC.

The table lists this clone with a few counts. The V and J genes are TRBV5-5 and TRBJ2-2, with D tentatively TRBD1 (5 bases). Trimming left V 2 bases short and J 3 bases short, with 20 bases between. The germline V gene has CDR1 SGHKS and CDR2 YYEKEE (reference sequence). The CDR3 loop spans 18 amino acids. DNA of the CDR3: TGTGCCAGCAGCTTTTCGGCCAGGGTGTATCGGGACACCGGGGAGCTGTTTTTT. Translation gives CASSFSARVYRDTGELFF.

This sequence joins TRBV2 and TRBJ2-7, with TRBD2 identical over 8 bases. The germline V gene encodes CDR1 SNHLY and CDR2 FYNNEI. The CDR3 contains 11 residues. V lost 11 bases and J lost 4; bases outside the gene matches: 4. CDR3: CAAGGGYEQYF. CDR3 DNA: TGTGCCGCGGGAGGCGGGTACGAGCAGTACTTC.

This clone was counted once. The chain carries TRBV5-1 and TRBJ2-7, with TRBD1 matching 7 bases. The CDR3 sequence is 15 residues long. With V trimmed by 3 bases and J by 0 bases, 6 bases remained unmatched. The germline CDR1 and CDR2 sequences are SGHRS and YFSETQ. The CDR3 DNA reads as TGCGCCAGCAGCTACTCGACAGGGAGCTCCTACGAGCAGTACTTC. It specifies CASSYSTGSSYEQYF. The full variable domain, in which reference TRBV5-1 and TRBJ2-7 provide the parts outside the CDR3, is KAGVTQTPRYLIKTRGQQVTLSCSPISGHRSVSWYQQTPGQGLQFLFEYFSETQRNKGNFPGRFSGRQFSNSRSEMNVSTLELGDSALYLCASSYSTGSSYEQYFGPGTRLTVT.

The V call is TRBV7-9, the J call TRBJ2-3; weak D call: TRBD1 (6 bases). The CDR3 contains 16 residues. Germline values: CDR1 SEHNR, CDR2 FQNEAQ (reference sequence). Trimming removed 6 bases at V and 1 base at J, with 17 bases between. CDR3 sequence: CASSYSRTAGTDTQYF. DNA of the CDR3: TGTGCCAGCAGTTATAGCCGGACAGCGGGCACAGATACGCAGTATTTT.

The gene calls are TRBV11-2 and TRBJ1-3, with D tentatively TRBD1 (6 bases). The V end was cut by 5 bases, the J end by 4 bases, with 15 bases between. The CDR3 contains 15 residues. Germline V lookup: CDR1 SGHAT, CDR2 FQNNGV. In nucleotides, the CDR3 is TGTGCCAGCAGCCCGGACAGTCTCTCGGGAAACACCATATATTTT. Residues: CASSPDSLSGNTIYF.